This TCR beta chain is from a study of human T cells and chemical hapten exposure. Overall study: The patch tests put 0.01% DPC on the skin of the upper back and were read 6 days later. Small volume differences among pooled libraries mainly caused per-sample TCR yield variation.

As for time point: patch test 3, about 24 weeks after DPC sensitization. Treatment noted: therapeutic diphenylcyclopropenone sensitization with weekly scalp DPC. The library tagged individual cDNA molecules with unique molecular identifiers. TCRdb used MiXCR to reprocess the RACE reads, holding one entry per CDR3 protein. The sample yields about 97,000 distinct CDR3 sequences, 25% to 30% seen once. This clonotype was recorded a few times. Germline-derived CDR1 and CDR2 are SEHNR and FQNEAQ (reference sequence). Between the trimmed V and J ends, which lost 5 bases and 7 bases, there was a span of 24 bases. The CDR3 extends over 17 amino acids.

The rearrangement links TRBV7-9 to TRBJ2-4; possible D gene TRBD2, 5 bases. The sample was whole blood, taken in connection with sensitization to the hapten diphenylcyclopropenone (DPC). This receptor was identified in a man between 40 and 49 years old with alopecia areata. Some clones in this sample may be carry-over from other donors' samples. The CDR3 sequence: CASSGGPLDPISNIQYF. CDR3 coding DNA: TGTGCCAGCAGCGGAGGCCCTCTCGACCCTATAAGTAACATTCAGTACTTC.